This T cell receptor beta chain is drawn from a study of CD8 T cells in ankylosing spondylitis. Study-wide points: Ankylosing spondylitis blood appeared to carry a characteristic TCR beta motif of eight or nine highly homologous variants. Matched ankylosing spondylitis synovial fluid reportedly showed significant enrichment of disease-linked clones. Disease-linked clones had a CD8+ phenotype and relatively low frequency in peripheral blood. Earlier literature documents some of the motif variants in reactive arthritis synovial fluid and blood.

Libraries of TCR beta came from quantitative 5'-RACE with molecular barcodes. MiXCR, applied by TCRdb to the 5' RACE reads, yields one record per CDR3 protein. This sample has a few hundred thousand distinct CDR3 sequences, with around 7.6% found just once. This clonotype was seen repeatedly, ten times or more. Its antigen remains unknown. The CDR3 has 19 amino acids. Germline CDR1 is GTSNPN and CDR2 is SVGIG (reference sequence). V trimming: 1 base; J trimming: 0 bases; junction bases outside the gene matches: 9. The chain employs TRBV30 and TRBJ2-1; TRBD2 aligns across 13 bases. The receptor's source is a male donor with ankylosing spondylitis. Material for sequencing was blood, either unsorted or a sorted T cell fraction (not recorded which). In DNA form, the CDR3 reads TGTGCCTGGAGTGACGGACTAGCGGGAGATCTTCTCTCCTACAATGAGCAGTTCTTC. This sequence encodes CAWSDGLAGDLLSYNEQFF. Variable domain in full (rest from reference TRBV30 and TRBJ2-1): SQTIHQWPATLVQPVGSPLSLECTVEGTSNPNLYWYRQAAGRGLQLLFYSVGIGQISSEVPQNLSASRPQDRQFILSSKKLLLSDSGFYLCAWSDGLAGDLLSYNEQFFGPGTRLTVL.